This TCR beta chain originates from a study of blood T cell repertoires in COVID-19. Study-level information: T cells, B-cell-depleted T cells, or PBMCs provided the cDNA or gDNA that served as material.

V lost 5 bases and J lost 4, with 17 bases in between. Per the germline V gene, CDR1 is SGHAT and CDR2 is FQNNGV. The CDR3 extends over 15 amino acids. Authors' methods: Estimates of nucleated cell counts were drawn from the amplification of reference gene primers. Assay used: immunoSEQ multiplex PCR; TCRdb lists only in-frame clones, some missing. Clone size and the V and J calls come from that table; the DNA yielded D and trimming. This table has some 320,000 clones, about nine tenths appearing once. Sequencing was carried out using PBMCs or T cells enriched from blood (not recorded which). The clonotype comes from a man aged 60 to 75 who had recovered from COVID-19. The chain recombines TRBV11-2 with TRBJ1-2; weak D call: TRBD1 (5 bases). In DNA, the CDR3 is TGTGCCAGCAGCCTCAGAGTGGGCAGGGCCTATGGCTACACCTTC. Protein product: CASSLRVGRAYGYTF. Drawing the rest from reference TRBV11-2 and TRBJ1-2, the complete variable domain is EAGVAQSPRYKIIEKRQSVAFWCNPISGHATLYWYQQILGQGPKLLIQFQNNGVVDDSQLPKDRFSAERLKGVDSTLKIQPAKLEDSAVYLCASSLRVGRAYGYTFGSGTRLTVV.